This T cell receptor beta chain was documented in a study of T cells in Graves' hyperthyroidism and ophthalmopathy. Study at large: The authors collected peripheral blood at initial diagnosis, before any treatment.

J was trimmed by 9 bases and V by 6 bases; bases with no gene match: 10. The CDR3 contains 14 residues. TCR beta CDR3 regions were amplified from RNA. HTBI primers drove first-round RT-PCR of the TCR CDR3. TCRdb used MiXCR to reprocess the multiplex PCR reads, holding one entry per CDR3 protein. The sample has under 700,000 distinct CDR3 sequences, over 15% seen once. Diagnosis of hyperthyroidism was new in patients aged 18 to 65, and its duration was under 2 months. Clinical symptoms, serum thyroxine and TRAb, thyroid ultrasound and orbital computed tomography together formed the diagnostic basis. PBMCs were collected from an approximately 9.5 ml volume of fresh peripheral blood. This clonotype has just a few counts.

The chain employs TRBV12-3 or TRBV12-4 and TRBJ1-5; 8 bases fit TRBD1. The sample consisted of blood. This TCR was sampled from a woman under 30 with Graves' hyperthyroidism. The CDR3 loop reads CASRPGTGVRPQHF. CDR3 DNA sequence: TGTGCCAGCAGGCCCGGGACAGGCGTAAGGCCCCAGCATTTT.